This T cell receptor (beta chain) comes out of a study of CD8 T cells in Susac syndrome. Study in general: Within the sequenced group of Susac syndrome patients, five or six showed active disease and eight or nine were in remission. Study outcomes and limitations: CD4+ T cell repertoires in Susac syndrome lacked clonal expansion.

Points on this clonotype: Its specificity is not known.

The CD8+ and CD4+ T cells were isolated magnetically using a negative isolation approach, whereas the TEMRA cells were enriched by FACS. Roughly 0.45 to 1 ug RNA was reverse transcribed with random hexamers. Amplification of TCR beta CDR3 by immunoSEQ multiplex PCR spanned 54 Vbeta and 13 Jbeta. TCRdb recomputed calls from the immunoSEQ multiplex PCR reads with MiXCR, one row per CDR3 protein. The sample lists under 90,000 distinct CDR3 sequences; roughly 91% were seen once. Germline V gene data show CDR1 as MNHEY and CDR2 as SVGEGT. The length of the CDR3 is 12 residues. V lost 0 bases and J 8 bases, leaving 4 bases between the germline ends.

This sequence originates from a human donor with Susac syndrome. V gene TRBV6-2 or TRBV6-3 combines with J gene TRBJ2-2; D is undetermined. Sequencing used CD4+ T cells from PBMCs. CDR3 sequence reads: CASSYSKGELFF. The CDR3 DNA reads TGTGCCAGCAGTTACTCGAAAGGGGAGCTGTTTTTT.